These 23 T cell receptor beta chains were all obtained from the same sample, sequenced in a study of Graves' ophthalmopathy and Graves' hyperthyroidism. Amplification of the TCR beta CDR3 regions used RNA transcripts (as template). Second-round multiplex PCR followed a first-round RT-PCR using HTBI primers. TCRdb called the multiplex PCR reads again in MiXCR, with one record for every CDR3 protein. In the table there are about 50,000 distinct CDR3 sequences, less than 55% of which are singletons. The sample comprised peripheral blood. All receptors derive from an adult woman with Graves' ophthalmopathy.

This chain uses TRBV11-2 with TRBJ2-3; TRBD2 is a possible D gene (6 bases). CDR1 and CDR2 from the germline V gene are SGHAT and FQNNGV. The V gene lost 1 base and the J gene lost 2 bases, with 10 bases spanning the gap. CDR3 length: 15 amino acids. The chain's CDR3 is CASSLGEAPTDTQYF. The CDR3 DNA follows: TGTGCCAGCAGCTTAGGGGAGGCACCCACAGATACGCAGTATTTT.

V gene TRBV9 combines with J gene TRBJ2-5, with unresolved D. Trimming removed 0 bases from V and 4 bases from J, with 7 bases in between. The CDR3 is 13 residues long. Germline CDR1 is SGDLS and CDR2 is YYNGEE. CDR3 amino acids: CASSVAGVETQYF. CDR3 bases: TGTGCCAGCAGCGTAGCGGGCGTAGAGACCCAGTACTTC.

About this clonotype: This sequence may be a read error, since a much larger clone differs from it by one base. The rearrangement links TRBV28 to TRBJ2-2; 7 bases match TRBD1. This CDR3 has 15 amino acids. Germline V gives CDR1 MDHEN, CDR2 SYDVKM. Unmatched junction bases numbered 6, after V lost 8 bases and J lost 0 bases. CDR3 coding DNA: TGTGCCAGCGGCACCGGGACAGCGAACACCGGGGAGCTGTTTTTT. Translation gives CASGTGTANTGELFF. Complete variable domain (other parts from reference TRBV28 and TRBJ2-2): DVKVTQSSRYLVKRTGEKVFLECVQDMDHENMFWYRQDPGLGLRLIYFSYDVKMKEKGDIPEGYSVSREKKERFSLILESASTNQTSMYLCASGTGTANTGELFFGEGSRLTVL.

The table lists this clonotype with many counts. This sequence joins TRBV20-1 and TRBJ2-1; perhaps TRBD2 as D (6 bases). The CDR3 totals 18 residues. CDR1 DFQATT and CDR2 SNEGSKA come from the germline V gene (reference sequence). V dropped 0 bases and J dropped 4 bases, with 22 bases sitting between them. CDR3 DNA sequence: TGCAGTGCTAGAGATTCTAGTGTTGGTAGCGGAGCATACAATGAGCAGTTCTTC. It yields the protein CSARDSSVGSGAYNEQFF.

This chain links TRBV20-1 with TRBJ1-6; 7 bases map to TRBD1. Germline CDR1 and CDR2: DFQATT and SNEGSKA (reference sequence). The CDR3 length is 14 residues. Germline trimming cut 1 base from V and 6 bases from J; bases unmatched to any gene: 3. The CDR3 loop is CSARGGQVNSPLHF. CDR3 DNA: TGCAGTGCTAGAGGCGGACAGGTTAATTCACCCCTCCACTTT.

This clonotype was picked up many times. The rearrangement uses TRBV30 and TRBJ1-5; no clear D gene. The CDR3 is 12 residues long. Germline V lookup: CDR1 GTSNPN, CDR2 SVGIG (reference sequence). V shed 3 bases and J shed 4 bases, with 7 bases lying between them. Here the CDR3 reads CAWSAENQPQHF. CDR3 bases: TGTGCCTGGAGCGCTGAAAATCAGCCCCAGCATTTT. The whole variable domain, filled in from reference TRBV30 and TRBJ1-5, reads SQTIHQWPATLVQPVGSPLSLECTVEGTSNPNLYWYRQAAGRGLQLLFYSVGIGQISSEVPQNLSASRPQDRQFILSSKKLLLSDSGFYLCAWSAENQPQHFGDGTRLSIL.

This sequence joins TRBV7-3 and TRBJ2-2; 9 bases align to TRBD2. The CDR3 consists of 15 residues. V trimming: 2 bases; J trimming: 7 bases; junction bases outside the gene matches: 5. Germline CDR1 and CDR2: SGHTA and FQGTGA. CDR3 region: CASSLLSSGSGELFF. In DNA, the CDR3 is TGTGCCAGCAGCTTACTTAGTAGCGGGAGCGGGGAGCTGTTTTTT.

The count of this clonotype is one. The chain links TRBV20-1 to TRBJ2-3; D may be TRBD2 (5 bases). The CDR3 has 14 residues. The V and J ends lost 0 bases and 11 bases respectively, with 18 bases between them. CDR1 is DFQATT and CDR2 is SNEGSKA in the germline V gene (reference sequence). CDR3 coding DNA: TGCAGTGCTAGAGATTATAGGGAGCTCGATGAGCAGTATTTT. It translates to CSARDYRELDEQYF.

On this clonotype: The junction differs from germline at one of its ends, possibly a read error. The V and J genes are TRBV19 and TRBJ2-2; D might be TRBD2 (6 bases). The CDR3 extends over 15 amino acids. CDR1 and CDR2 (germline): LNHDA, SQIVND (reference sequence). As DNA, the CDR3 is TGTGCCAGTAGTTGGTCGGGGGTTTTCGGTCGGGAGCTGTGTTTC. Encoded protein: CASSWSGVFGRELCF.

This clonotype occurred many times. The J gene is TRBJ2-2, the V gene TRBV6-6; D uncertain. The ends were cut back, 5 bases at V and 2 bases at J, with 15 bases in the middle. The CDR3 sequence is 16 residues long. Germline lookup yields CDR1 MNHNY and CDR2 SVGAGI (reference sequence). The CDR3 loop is CASSTQSTLNTGELFF. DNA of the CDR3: TGTGCCAGCAGTACACAGTCGACTCTAAACACCGGGGAGCTGTTTTTT.

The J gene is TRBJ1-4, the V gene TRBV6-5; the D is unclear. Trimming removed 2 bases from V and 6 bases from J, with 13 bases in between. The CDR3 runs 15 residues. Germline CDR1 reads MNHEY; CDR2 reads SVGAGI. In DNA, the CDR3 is TGTGCCAGCAGTTACGGCGGGAGCGGAGATGAAAAACTGTTTTTT. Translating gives CASSYGGSGDEKLFF.

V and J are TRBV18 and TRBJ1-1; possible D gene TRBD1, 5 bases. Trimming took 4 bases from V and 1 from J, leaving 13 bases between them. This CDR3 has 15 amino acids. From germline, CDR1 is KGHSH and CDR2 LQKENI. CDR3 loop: CASSLGGIRNTEAFF. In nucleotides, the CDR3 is TGTGCCAGCTCACTGGGGGGGATACGGAACACTGAAGCTTTCTTT.

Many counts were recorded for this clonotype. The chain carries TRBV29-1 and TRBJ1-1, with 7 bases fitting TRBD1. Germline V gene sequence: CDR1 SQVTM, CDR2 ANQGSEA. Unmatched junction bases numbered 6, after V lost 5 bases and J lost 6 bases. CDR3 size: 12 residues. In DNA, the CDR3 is TGCAGCGTTTGGGACAGTTACGCTGAAGCTTTCTTT. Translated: CSVWDSYAEAFF.

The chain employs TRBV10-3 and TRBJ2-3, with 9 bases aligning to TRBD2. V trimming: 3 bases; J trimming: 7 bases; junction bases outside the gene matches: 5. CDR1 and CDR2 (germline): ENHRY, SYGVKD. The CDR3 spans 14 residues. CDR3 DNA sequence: TGTGCCATCAGTGAATCTAGCGGGGACTATACGCAGTATTTT. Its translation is CAISESSGDYTQYF.

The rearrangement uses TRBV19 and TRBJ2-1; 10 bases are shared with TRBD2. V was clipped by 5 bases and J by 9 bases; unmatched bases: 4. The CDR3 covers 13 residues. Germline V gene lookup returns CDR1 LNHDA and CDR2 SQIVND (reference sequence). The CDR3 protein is CASSSSGSGEQFF. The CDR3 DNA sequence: TGTGCCAGTAGTTCTAGCGGGAGTGGTGAGCAGTTCTTC.

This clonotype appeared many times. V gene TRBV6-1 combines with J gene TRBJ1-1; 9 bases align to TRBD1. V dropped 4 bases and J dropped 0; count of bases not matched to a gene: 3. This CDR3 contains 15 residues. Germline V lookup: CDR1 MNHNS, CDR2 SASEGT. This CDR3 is CASSAGTGMNTEAFF. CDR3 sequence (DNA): TGTGCCAGCAGTGCGGGGACAGGGATGAACACTGAAGCTTTCTTT.

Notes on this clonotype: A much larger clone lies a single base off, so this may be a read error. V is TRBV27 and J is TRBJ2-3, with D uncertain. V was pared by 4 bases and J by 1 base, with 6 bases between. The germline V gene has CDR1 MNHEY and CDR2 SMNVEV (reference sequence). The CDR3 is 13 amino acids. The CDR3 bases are TGTGCCAGCAGTTCAGCGTGCACAGATACGCAGTATTTT. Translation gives CASSSACTDTQYF.

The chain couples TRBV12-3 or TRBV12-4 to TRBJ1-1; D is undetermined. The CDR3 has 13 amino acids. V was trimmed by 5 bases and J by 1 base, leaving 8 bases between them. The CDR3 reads CASSLTENTEAFF. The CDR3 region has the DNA TGTGCCAGCAGTCTGACGGAGAACACTGAAGCTTTCTTT.

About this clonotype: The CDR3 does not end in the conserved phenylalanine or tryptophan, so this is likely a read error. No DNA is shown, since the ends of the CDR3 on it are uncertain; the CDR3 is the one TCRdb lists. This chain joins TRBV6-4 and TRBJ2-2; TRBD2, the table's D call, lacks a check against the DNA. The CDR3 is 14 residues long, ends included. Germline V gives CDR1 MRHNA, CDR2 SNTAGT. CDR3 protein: CASSDSLDTGELLL.

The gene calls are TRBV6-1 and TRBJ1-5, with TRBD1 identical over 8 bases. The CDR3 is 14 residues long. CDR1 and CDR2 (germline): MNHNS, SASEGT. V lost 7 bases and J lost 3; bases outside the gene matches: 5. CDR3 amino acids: CASIDRGANQPQHF. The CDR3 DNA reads TGTGCCAGCATAGACAGGGGAGCCAATCAGCCCCAGCATTTT.

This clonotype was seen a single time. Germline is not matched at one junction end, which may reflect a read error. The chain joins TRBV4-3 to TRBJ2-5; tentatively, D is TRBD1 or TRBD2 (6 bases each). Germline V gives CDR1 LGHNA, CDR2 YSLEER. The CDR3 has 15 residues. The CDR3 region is CASSQLTAGQEAQYF. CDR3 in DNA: TGCGCCAGCAGCCAACTTACGGCGGGACAAGAGGCCCAGTACTTC.

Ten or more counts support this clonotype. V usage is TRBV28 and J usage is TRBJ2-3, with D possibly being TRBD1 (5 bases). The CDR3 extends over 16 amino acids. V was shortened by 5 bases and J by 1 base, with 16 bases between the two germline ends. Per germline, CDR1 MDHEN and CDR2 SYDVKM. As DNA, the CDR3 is TGTGCCAGCAGTAGGCCCGGGCAGGGTGGCACAGATACGCAGTATTTT. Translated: CASSRPGQGGTDTQYF. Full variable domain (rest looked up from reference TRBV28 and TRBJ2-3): DVKVTQSSRYLVKRTGEKVFLECVQDMDHENMFWYRQDPGLGLRLIYFSYDVKMKEKGDIPEGYSVSREKKERFSLILESASTNQTSMYLCASSRPGQGGTDTQYFGPGTRLTVL.

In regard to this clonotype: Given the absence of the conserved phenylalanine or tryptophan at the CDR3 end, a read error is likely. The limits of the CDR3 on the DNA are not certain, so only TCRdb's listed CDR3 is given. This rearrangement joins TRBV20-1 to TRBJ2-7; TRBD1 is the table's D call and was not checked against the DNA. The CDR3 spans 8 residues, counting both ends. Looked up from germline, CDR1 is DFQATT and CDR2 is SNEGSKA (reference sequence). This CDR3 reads CSASTPGT.